This TCR beta chain was documented in a study of early T cells in non-severe SARS-CoV-2 infection. This clonotype has at least ten counts. As part of library construction, unique molecular identifiers were attached to individual cDNA molecules. TCRdb reprocessed the 5' RACE reads with MiXCR, giving one entry per CDR3 protein. The top ten clones hold approximately 8% of a sample with 43,000 or so distinct CDR3 sequences, almost 7.5% of them seen once. This CDR3 region has 13 residues. The sequence came from an adult who was a healthcare worker with PCR-confirmed SARS-CoV-2 infection or an uninfected control (not recorded which). What was sequenced was whole blood. This chain uses TRBV12-3 or TRBV12-4 with TRBJ2-2, with D perhaps assigned TRBD1 or TRBD2 (5 bases each). This CDR3 reads CAGDGPNTGELFF. The CDR3 region has the DNA TGTGCAGGGGACGGACCGAACACCGGGGAGCTGTTTTTT.